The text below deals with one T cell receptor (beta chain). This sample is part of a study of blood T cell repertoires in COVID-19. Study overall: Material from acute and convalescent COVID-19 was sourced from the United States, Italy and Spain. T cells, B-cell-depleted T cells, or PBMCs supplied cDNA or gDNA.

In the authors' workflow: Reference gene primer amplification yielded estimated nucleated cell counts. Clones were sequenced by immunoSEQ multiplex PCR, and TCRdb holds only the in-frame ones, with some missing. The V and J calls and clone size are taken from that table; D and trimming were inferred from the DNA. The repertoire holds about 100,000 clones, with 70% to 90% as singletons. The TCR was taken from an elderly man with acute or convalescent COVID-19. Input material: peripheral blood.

The CDR3 here is CASSKPGQGAEQFF. CDR3 in DNA: TGTGCCAGCAGCAAACCGGGACAGGGGGCTGAGCAGTTCTTC. The J gene is TRBJ2-1, the V gene TRBV27, with 12 nucleotides matching TRBD1. This CDR3 has 14 amino acids. V was pared by 6 bases and J by 9 bases, with 6 bases of the junction left unmatched. Germline CDR1 and CDR2: MNHEY and SMNVEV (reference sequence).